Shown below are 27 T cell receptor beta chains from a single sample sequenced in a study of T cell repertoires in cytomegalovirus infection. MiXCR, run by TCRdb on the reads, gives a single entry per CDR3 protein. Of 150,000 to 200,000 distinct CDR3 sequences in the sample, roughly 27% are singletons; the top ten hold approximately 30%. The sequenced sample was PBMCs. The origin of the receptors is a human donor in good health (CMV status not recorded). Some clones in this sample may be carry-over from other donors' samples.

The chain uses TRBV6-2 or TRBV6-3 and TRBJ1-5; D gene unclear. The CDR3 runs 14 residues. Trimming took 0 bases from V and 10 from J, leaving 13 bases between them. The germline V gene has CDR1 MNHEY and CDR2 SVGEGT. The CDR3 reads CASSYSGSAGPQHF. As DNA, the CDR3 is TGTGCCAGCAGTTACTCCGGCAGTGCGGGACCCCAGCATTTT.

This clonotype occurred once. J is TRBJ2-3 and V is TRBV20-1; 8 bases are shared with TRBD2. Per the germline V gene, CDR1 is DFQATT and CDR2 is SNEGSKA (reference sequence). The CDR3 loop spans 12 amino acids. V lost 6 bases, J lost 8 bases, and 7 bases stayed unmatched. The CDR3 spells CSASRGGPTQYF. CDR3 DNA sequence: TGCAGTGCCTCTCGGGGGGGCCCTACGCAGTATTTT.

This sequence joins TRBV20-1 and TRBJ2-1; D possibly matches TRBD1 or TRBD2 (5 bases each). The germline gives CDR1 DFQATT, CDR2 SNEGSKA (reference sequence). The CDR3 sequence is 14 residues long. The V and J ends lost 3 bases and 5 bases respectively, with 14 bases between them. The CDR3 here is CSASFGTNNNEQFF. CDR3 coding DNA: TGCAGTGCTAGCTTTGGGACCAATAACAATGAGCAGTTCTTC.

The chain joins TRBV19 to TRBJ2-1, with unresolved D. The CDR3 covers 16 residues. Between the trimmed V and J ends, which lost 6 bases and 3 bases, there was a span of 18 bases. From germline, CDR1 is LNHDA and CDR2 SQIVND (reference sequence). This CDR3 reads CASSKGHQSIYNEQFF. The CDR3 DNA sequence: TGTGCCAGTAGCAAAGGGCACCAATCCATCTACAATGAGCAGTTCTTC.

This clonotype has just a few counts. The chain uses TRBV20-1 and TRBJ2-7, with no clear D. The CDR3 spans 14 residues. Germline CDR1 is DFQATT and CDR2 is SNEGSKA (reference sequence). V lost 0 bases to trimming and J lost 3 bases, with 12 bases between them. In DNA form, the CDR3 reads TGCAGTGCTAGAGATCCGGTGGGCGGCTACGAGCAGTACTTC. Translating it yields CSARDPVGGYEQYF.

This chain links TRBV11-2 with TRBJ2-7; a possible D gene is TRBD1 (7 bases). This CDR3 has 14 residues. The V end was cut by 2 bases, the J end by 7 bases, with 15 bases between. The germline CDR1 and CDR2 sequences are SGHAT and FQNNGV. DNA for the CDR3: TGTGCCAGCAGCTTATCAGGGGGGTTAAGGGAGCAGTACTTC. This encodes CASSLSGGLREQYF.

This clonotype was observed a few times. This chain uses TRBV7-4 with TRBJ2-1; D tentatively fits TRBD1 or TRBD2 (5 bases each). From germline, CDR1 is SGHVT and CDR2 SQSDAQ. Trimming removed 3 bases from V and 5 bases from J, with 11 bases in between. The CDR3 extends over 14 amino acids. CDR3: CASSLGTVNNEQFF. The CDR3 DNA follows: TGTGCCAGCAGCTTGGGGACCGTGAACAATGAGCAGTTCTTC.

By its share, this clonotype is medium-sized (0.01 to 0.1%). The chain has TRBV29-1 and TRBJ1-5; D uncertain. The CDR3 covers 16 residues. Trimming took 1 base from V and 3 from J, leaving 16 bases between them. The V gene's germline CDR1 is SQVTM and CDR2 ANQGSEA. The chain's CDR3 is CSVEAWSLLLNQPQHF. CDR3 nucleotides: TGCAGCGTTGAAGCCTGGTCCCTCCTACTCAATCAGCCCCAGCATTTT.

The CDR3 sequence is CASSQGQGVNSPLHF. The CDR3 nucleotides read TGTGCCAGCAGTCAGGGACAGGGGGTAAACTCACCCCTCCACTTT. The rearrangement joins TRBV6-5 to TRBJ1-6, with 11 bases that match TRBD1. CDR3 length: 15 residues. Germline V gives CDR1 MNHEY, CDR2 SVGAGI. The V gene end was trimmed by 5 bases and the J gene end by 10 bases; junction bases not matched to a gene: 7.

The sample holds a few counts of this clonotype. The chain recombines TRBV15 with TRBJ2-5; 7 nucleotides agree with TRBD1. Germline CDR1 and CDR2: LNHNV and YYDKDF (reference sequence). V dropped 1 base and J dropped 2; count of bases not matched to a gene: 1. The CDR3 extends over 14 amino acids. CDR3 residues: CATSRGGQQETQYF. The DNA of the CDR3 is TGTGCCACCAGCAGAGGGGGACAGCAAGAGACCCAGTACTTC.

This clonotype was picked up many times. A junction boundary mismatches the germline segment, possibly from a read error. V is TRBV7-2 and J is TRBJ1-1, with D perhaps TRBD1 (5 bases). The CDR3 runs to 13 residues. Germline values: CDR1 SGHTA, CDR2 FQGNSA. The CDR3 sequence is CASSGAVLTKAFF. CDR3 DNA sequence: TGTGCCAGCAGCGGGGCGGTACTCACTAAAGCTTTCTTT.

This clonotype has more than one count but fewer than ten. V usage is TRBV29-1 and J usage is TRBJ2-3; D is possibly TRBD1 (5 bases). The CDR3 extends over 14 amino acids. The germline gives CDR1 SQVTM, CDR2 ANQGSEA. V gave up 3 bases and J gave up 3 bases, with 13 bases separating them. The CDR3 reads CSVEQGRMTDTQYF. DNA for the CDR3: TGCAGCGTTGAGCAGGGTCGAATGACAGATACGCAGTATTTT.

This clonotype occurred a few times. V gene TRBV4-2 combines with J gene TRBJ1-3; unclear D gene. V was clipped by 0 bases and J by 0 bases, with 9 bases between them. This CDR3 contains 16 residues. Looked up from germline, CDR1 is LGHNA and CDR2 is YNFKEQ. CDR3 DNA sequence: TGTGCCAGCAGCCAAGATTGGGCGAGCTCTGGAAACACCATATATTTT. Its translation is CASSQDWASSGNTIYF.

This clonotype was counted only a few times. The chain links TRBV5-4 to TRBJ1-1; 7 nucleotides align to TRBD1. Germline CDR1 SGHNT, CDR2 YYREEE (reference sequence). This CDR3 is built from 14 residues. The trim removed 4 bases at V and 5 bases at J, leaving 8 bases unmatched. CDR3 sequence: CASSRHAGGTEAFF. The CDR3, as DNA: TGTGCCAGCAGCCGCCATGCAGGGGGGACTGAAGCTTTCTTT. Full variable domain (outside the CDR3, taken from reference TRBV5-4 and TRBJ1-1): ETGVTQSPTHLIKTRGQQVTLRCSSQSGHNTVSWYQQALGQGPQFIFQYYREEENGRGNFPPRFSGLQFPNYSSELNVNALELDDSALYLCASSRHAGGTEAFFGQGTRLTVV.

This clonotype was seen only a few times. The chain has TRBV6-2 or TRBV6-3 and TRBJ2-5; TRBD2 matches 8 bases. V trimming: 4 bases; J trimming: 7 bases; junction bases outside the gene matches: 11. Germline V gene lookup returns CDR1 MNHEY and CDR2 SVGEGT. This CDR3 comprises 15 residues. Here the CDR3 reads CASSSDPTSVGTQYF. CDR3 sequence (DNA): TGTGCCAGCAGTTCCGACCCGACTAGCGTAGGGACCCAGTACTTC.

V usage is TRBV6-5 and J usage is TRBJ2-7; D uncertain. Germline lookup yields CDR1 MNHEY and CDR2 SVGAGI. V dropped 4 bases and J dropped 11 bases, with 18 bases sitting between them. The CDR3 contains 13 residues. Here the CDR3 DNA reads TGTGCCAGCAGTTCCCTGAGCCCCTTGAAGAAGTACTTC. It specifies CASSSLSPLKKYF.

This clonotype has just a few counts. The chain recombines TRBV29-1 with TRBJ2-7; 10 bases map to TRBD1. Trimming removed 3 bases from V and 2 bases from J; junction bases left unmatched: 1. The CDR3 covers 13 residues. Looked up from germline, CDR1 is SQVTM and CDR2 is ANQGSEA. The CDR3 DNA follows: TGCAGCGTTGAGGGACAGGGGACCTACGAGCAGTACTTC. This gives the protein CSVEGQGTYEQYF.

The chain joins TRBV20-1 to TRBJ2-7; the D is unclear. The CDR3 has 15 residues. V dropped 1 base and J dropped 2 bases, with 15 bases sitting between them. CDR1 and CDR2 (germline): DFQATT, SNEGSKA (reference sequence). The CDR3 sequence is CSARAEIGDPYEQYF. The CDR3 coding sequence is TGCAGTGCTAGAGCCGAAATTGGGGATCCCTACGAGCAGTACTTC.

This chain joins TRBV7-2 and TRBJ1-1, with D possibly TRBD1 on 6 matching bases. The CDR3 is 15 amino acids. Germline CDR1 SGHTA, CDR2 FQGNSA. Trimming removed 6 bases at V and 1 base at J, with 15 bases between. The CDR3: CASRHTGSGNTEAFF. CDR3 DNA: TGTGCCAGCAGACACACAGGGTCGGGGAACACTGAAGCTTTCTTT.

This chain connects TRBV29-1 to TRBJ2-3; maybe TRBD2 (7 bases). CDR3 size: 14 residues. The germline V gene encodes CDR1 SQVTM and CDR2 ANQGSEA. V was cut by 6 bases and J by 2 bases, with 15 bases left in between. CDR3 protein: CSVPWGGNTDTQYF. Written as DNA, the CDR3 is TGCAGCGTACCTTGGGGGGGCAACACAGATACGCAGTATTTT.

This clonotype was counted at least ten times. The chain uses TRBV7-2 and TRBJ2-3, with 8 positions matching TRBD2. This CDR3 is 17 amino acids long. J lost 0 bases, V lost 5 bases, and 10 bases had no gene match. Germline values: CDR1 SGHTA, CDR2 FQGNSA. DNA of the CDR3: TGTGCCAGCAGCCCGCAGGTACTAGCGGTTAGCACAGATACGCAGTATTTT. This codes for CASSPQVLAVSTDTQYF.

The sample holds a few counts of this clonotype. This chain joins TRBV6-1 and TRBJ1-1; 7 bases line up with TRBD1. The V segment lost 6 bases and the J segment 2 bases; nucleotides outside the gene matches: 3. This CDR3 has 13 residues. From germline, CDR1 is MNHNS and CDR2 SASEGT. The DNA for the CDR3 is TGTGCCAGCAGAGGGACAGACAACACTGAAGCTTTCTTT. Its protein is CASRGTDNTEAFF.

This clonotype was found a few times. This chain joins TRBV4-2 and TRBJ2-1; 8 nucleotides agree with TRBD2. Germline V lookup: CDR1 LGHNA, CDR2 YNFKEQ. The CDR3 is 16 amino acids. V lost 1 base, J lost 4 bases, and 6 bases stayed unmatched. CDR3 amino acids: CASSQAGTRGYNEQFF. For the CDR3, the DNA is TGTGCCAGCAGCCAAGCCGGGACTAGGGGTTACAATGAGCAGTTCTTC.

Details on this clonotype: The junction differs from germline at one of its ends, possibly a read error. For the CDR3, the DNA is TGCAGTGTTACAGGGACAGCCCGACTAAATTCACCCCTCCCCTTT. As protein: CSVTGTARLNSPLPF. V gene TRBV20-1 combines with J gene TRBJ1-6; 7 bases agree with TRBD1. CDR3 length: 15 residues. Germline V gene sequence: CDR1 DFQATT, CDR2 SNEGSKA (reference sequence).

In this sample, this clonotype turned up a few times. V and J are TRBV7-9 and TRBJ2-2; unclear D gene. V lost 3 bases and J 6 bases, leaving 17 bases between the germline ends. CDR3 length: 16 amino acids. Germline V lookup: CDR1 SEHNR, CDR2 FQNEAQ (reference sequence). The CDR3 nucleotides are TGTGCCAGCAGCTTGGATAGGAGCACCTTCTCCGGGGAGCTGTTTTTT. As protein: CASSLDRSTFSGELFF.

The chain carries TRBV12-3 or TRBV12-4 and TRBJ2-5; the D gene is possibly TRBD2 (6 bases). V was pared by 6 bases and J by 3 bases, with 14 bases between. The CDR3 has 14 amino acids. CDR3: CASSPRDLEETQYF. CDR3 DNA: TGTGCCAGCAGCCCGAGGGACTTAGAAGAGACCCAGTACTTC.

The gene calls are TRBV7-8 and TRBJ1-1, with TRBD1 as a possible D gene (6 bases). Germline-derived CDR1 and CDR2 are SGHVS and FQNEAQ. Trimming cost V 5 bases and J 1 base, with 20 bases left between them. The CDR3 sequence is 17 residues long. The CDR3 reads CASSRGGVRGTNTEAFF. CDR3 sequence (DNA): TGTGCCAGCAGCAGGGGGGGTGTCAGGGGCACGAACACTGAAGCTTTCTTT.